The 5 T cell receptor beta chains below were found in one sample sequenced in a study of cytomegalovirus exposure and HLA in healthy donors. Primers for the PCR totalled 60 Vbeta and 13 Jbeta. TCRdb's copy holds only in-frame clones and misses some; the assay was immunoSEQ multiplex PCR. The table records around 140,000 clones, 77% of them present only once. Sequencing input: PBMCs. These receptors came from a male donor in good health and CMV-seronegative.

The chain combines TRBV6-5 with TRBJ2-1, with 9 bases that match TRBD1. This CDR3 has 14 amino acids. The V gene end was trimmed by 5 bases and the J gene end by 9 bases; junction bases not matched to a gene: 8. The germline V gene has CDR1 MNHEY and CDR2 SVGAGI. The CDR3 reads CASSDRDRVGEQFF. For the CDR3, the DNA is TGTGCCAGCAGTGATCGGGACAGGGTGGGTGAGCAGTTCTTC.

The J gene is TRBJ1-2, the V gene TRBV7-9; TRBD1 aligns across 8 bases. V shed 5 bases and J 0 bases; nucleotides not matched to a gene: 8. Per the germline V gene, CDR1 is SEHNR and CDR2 is FQNEAQ (reference sequence). The length of the CDR3 is 16 residues. The CDR3 loop is CASSPKGTGANYGYTF. The CDR3 DNA follows: TGTGCCAGCAGCCCAAAAGGGACAGGAGCTAACTATGGCTACACCTTC.

This chain links TRBV7-8 with TRBJ2-5; TRBD2 aligns across 9 bases. Trimming cost V 0 bases and J 5 bases; bases outside gene matches: 10. This CDR3 has 17 residues. Germline CDR1 SGHVS, CDR2 FQNEAQ. CDR3 loop: CASSLALRAGGAETQYF. The CDR3 DNA reads as TGTGCCAGCAGCTTAGCGCTAAGGGCGGGAGGGGCGGAGACCCAGTACTTC.

This clone showed up just once. The chain carries TRBV2 and TRBJ1-5; 7 bases are a match to TRBD1. V shed 6 bases, J shed 2 bases, and the junction held 7 bases outside the gene matches. Germline assignment: CDR1 SNHLY and CDR2 FYNNEI. There are 15 residues in the CDR3. The CDR3 sequence is CASRRDRFGNQPQHF. Here the CDR3 DNA reads TGTGCCAGCAGGAGGGACAGATTTGGCAATCAGCCCCAGCATTTT.

The rearrangement joins TRBV7-9 to TRBJ2-7; TRBD2 might be the D (6 bases). Trimming cost V 1 base and J 2 bases, with 9 bases left between them. Germline assignment: CDR1 SEHNR and CDR2 FQNEAQ (reference sequence). CDR3 length equals 14 residues. CDR3 region: CASSLDGGTYEQYF. CDR3 bases: TGTGCCAGCAGCTTAGACGGGGGTACCTACGAGCAGTACTTC.